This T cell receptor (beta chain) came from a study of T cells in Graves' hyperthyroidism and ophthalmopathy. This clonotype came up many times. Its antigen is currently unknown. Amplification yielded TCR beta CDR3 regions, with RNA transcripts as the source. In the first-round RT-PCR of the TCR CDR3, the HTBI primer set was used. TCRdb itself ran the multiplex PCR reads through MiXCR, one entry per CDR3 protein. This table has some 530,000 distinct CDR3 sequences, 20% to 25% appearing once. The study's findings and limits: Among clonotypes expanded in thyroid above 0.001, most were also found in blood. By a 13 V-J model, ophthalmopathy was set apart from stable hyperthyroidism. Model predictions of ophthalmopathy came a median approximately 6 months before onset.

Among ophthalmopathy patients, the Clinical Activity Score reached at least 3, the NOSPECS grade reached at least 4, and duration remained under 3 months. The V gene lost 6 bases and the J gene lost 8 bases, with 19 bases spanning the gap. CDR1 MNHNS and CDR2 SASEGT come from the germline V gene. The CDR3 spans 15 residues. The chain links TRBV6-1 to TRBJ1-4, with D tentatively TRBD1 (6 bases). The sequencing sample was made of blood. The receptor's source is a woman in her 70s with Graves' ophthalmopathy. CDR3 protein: CASSNGQGPMEKLFF. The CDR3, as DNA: TGTGCCAGCAGCAACGGGCAGGGGCCAATGGAAAAACTGTTTTTT.